This entry describes one TCR beta chain. What it binds is not known. Germline lookup yields CDR1 SNHLY and CDR2 FYNNEI. V gave up 1 base and J gave up 5 bases, with 10 bases separating them. There are 14 residues in the CDR3. Original data processing: Sequence data from immunoSEQ were junction-only and lacked quality scores; consequently, filtering differed. TCRdb's table, derived via immunoSEQ multiplex PCR, lists solely in-frame clones and lacks some. Clonal size and the V and J genes are those of that table, whereas D and trimming came from the DNA. Of a few million clones listed, about 90% are singletons. This entry is derived from a study of shared clonotypes between healthy human individuals. Study-wide points: Although depth was large, rarefaction showed that sequencing of the sorted subsets was incomplete.

This receptor was identified in a man in his late teens or twenties in good health. Some clones in this sample may be carry-over from other donors' samples. The sequenced sample consisted of naive CD4+ T cells from PBMCs. Documented subset: CD45RA+ positively selected. The chain links TRBV2 to TRBJ2-3; D remains unclear. In DNA, the CDR3 is TGTGCCAGCAGTGAAGGGTGGTTGGGAGATACGCAGTATTTT. Its translation is CASSEGWLGDTQYF.